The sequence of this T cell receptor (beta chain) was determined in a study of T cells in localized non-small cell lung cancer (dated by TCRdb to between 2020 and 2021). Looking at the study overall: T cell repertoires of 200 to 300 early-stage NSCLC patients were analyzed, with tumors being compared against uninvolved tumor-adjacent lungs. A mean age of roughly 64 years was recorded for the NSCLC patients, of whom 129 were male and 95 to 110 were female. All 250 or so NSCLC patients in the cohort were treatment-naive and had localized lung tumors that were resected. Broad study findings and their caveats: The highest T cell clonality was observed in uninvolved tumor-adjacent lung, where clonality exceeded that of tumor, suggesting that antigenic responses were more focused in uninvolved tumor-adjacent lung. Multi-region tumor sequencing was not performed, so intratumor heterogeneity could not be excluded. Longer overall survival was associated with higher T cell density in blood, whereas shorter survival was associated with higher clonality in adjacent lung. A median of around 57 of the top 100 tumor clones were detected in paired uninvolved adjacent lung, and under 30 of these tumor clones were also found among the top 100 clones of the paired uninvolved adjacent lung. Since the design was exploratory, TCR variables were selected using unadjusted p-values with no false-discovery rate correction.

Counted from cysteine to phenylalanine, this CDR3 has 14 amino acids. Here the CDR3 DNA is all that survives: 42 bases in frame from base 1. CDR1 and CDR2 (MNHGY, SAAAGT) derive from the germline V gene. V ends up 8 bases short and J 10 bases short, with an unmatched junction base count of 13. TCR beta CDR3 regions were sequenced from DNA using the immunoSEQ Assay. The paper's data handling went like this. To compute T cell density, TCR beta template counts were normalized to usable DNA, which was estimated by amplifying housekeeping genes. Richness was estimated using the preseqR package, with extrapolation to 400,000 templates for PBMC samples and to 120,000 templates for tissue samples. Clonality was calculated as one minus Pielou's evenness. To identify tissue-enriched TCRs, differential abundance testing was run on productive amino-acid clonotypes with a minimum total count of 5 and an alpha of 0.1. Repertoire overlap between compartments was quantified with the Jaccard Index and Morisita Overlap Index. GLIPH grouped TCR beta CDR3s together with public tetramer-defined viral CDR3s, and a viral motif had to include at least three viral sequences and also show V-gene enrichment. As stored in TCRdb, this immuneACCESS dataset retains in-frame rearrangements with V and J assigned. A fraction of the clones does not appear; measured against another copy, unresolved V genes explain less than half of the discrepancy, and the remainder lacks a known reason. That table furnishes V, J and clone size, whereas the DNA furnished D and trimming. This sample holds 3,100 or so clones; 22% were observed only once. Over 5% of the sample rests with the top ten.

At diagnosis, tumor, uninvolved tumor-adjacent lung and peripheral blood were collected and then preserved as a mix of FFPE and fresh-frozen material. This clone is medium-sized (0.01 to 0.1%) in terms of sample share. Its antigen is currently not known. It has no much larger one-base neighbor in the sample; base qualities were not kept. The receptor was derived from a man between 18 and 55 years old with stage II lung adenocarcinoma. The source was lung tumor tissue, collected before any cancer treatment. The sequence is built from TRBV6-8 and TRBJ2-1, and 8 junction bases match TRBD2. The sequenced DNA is TGTGCCAGCGTCGGCGCTAGCGGGCGGGGGGAGCAGTTCTTC. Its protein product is CASVGASGRGEQFF.